This TCR beta chain was captured by sequencing in a study of OX40 agonist ivuxolimab in advanced cancers. The wider study: Patients received intravenous ivuxolimab every 2 weeks at 0.01 to 10 mg/kg. Averaging roughly 60 years in age, with a range of about 20 to 90, the cohort was around 85% male.

The V gene end was trimmed by 4 bases and the J gene end by 6 bases; junction bases not matched to a gene: 2. The CDR3 consists of 12 residues. Germline-derived CDR1 and CDR2 are SGHRS and YFSETQ. Overall study findings and caveats: In the expanded peripheral T cells, antigen specificity was never determined.

Concerning this clone itself: Its antigen is still unknown.

The data were produced by immunoSEQ multiplex PCR, yet TCRdb's version contains in-frame clones alone and is incomplete. In the table there are 130,000 or so clones, about 94% of which are singletons. V and J are TRBV5-1 and TRBJ2-3, with TRBD2 matching 7 bases. The input for sequencing was CD4+ or CD8+ T cells sorted from blood, taken in a trial of the OX40 agonist ivuxolimab. The TCR originated in an adult with an advanced solid tumor such as melanoma, head and neck, liver or kidney cancer. The CDR3 coding sequence is TGCGCCAGCAGCCGACTAGCTGATACGCAGTATTTT. Translated: CASSRLADTQYF.